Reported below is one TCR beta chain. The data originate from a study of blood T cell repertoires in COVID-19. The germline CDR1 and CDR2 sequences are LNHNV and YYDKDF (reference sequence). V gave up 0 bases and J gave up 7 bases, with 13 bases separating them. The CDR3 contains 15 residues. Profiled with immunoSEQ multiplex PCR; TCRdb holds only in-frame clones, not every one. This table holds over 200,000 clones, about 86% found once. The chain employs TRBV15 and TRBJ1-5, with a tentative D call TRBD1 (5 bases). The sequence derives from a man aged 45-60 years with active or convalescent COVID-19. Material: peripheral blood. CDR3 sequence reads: CATSREPGEGQPQHF. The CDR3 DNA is TGTGCCACCAGCAGAGAACCGGGGGAAGGCCAGCCCCAGCATTTT.